This T cell receptor beta chain was obtained from a study of blood T cell repertoires in COVID-19. Study at large: Acute and convalescent COVID-19 samples came from the United States, Italy and Spain. Sources were T cells, B-cell-depleted T cells, or PBMCs; the material itself was cDNA or gDNA.

The CDR3 covers 15 residues. The germline CDR1 and CDR2 sequences are SNHLY and FYNNEI. V shed 6 bases, J shed 10 bases, and the junction held 12 bases outside the gene matches. In the source study's methods: Using reference gene primer amplification, nucleated cell counts were estimated. Clones were read by immunoSEQ multiplex PCR, and TCRdb kept only the in-frame ones, dropping some. That table is the source of V, J and clone size, and D and trimming were worked out from the DNA. This table holds just over 80,000 clones, about four fifths found once. V usage is TRBV2 and J usage is TRBJ2-3; 11 nucleotides agree with TRBD2. This TCR was recovered from an older man with acute or convalescent COVID-19. Sequenced input: peripheral blood. CDR3 sequence (DNA): TGTGCCAGCAGCGGGACTAGCGGTTCTCAAGAGGCGCAGTATTTT. Its protein is CASSGTSGSQEAQYF.